The 14 T cell receptor beta chains below come from one sample, sequenced in a study of blood T cell repertoires in COVID-19 (TCRdb year 2020). Library creation used the immunoSEQ multiplex PCR assay. The table was pulled from immuneACCESS by TCRdb, which kept in-frame rearrangements only. Such tables lose some clones; where checked, under half of the loss comes from unresolved V genes, and the rest has no known cause. The sample table records about 180,000 clones; around 90% of these occur just once. Roughly 9% of the sample lies in the top ten. Sequencing was done on a sample of PBMCs or T cells enriched from blood (not recorded which). The receptor set was obtained from a young woman who had recovered from COVID-19.

J is TRBJ2-1 and V is TRBV5-1, with 9 bases identical to TRBD2. The CDR3 has 16 residues. Germline V gene lookup returns CDR1 SGHRS and CDR2 YFSETQ. V lost 1 base and J lost 4; bases outside the gene matches: 6. The CDR3, as DNA: TGCGCCAGCAGCTTGACGTCTAGCGGGGTATACAATGAGCAGTTCTTC. This encodes CASSLTSSGVYNEQFF.

This clone was picked up a small number of times. The chain links TRBV28 to TRBJ1-3; D is unresolved. Trimming cost V 4 bases and J 1 base, with 8 bases left between them. Germline V lookup: CDR1 MDHEN, CDR2 SYDVKM. CDR3 length: 14 residues. CDR3 nucleotide sequence: TGTGCCAGCAGTTACAGTCTTTCTGGAAACACCATATATTTT. This gives the protein CASSYSLSGNTIYF.

The V and J genes are TRBV27 and TRBJ1-5; D is undetermined. The germline gives CDR1 MNHEY, CDR2 SMNVEV (reference sequence). The CDR3 covers 13 residues. The V gene lost 4 bases and the J gene lost 9 bases, with 13 bases spanning the gap. The CDR3 loop reads CASSSYASTPQHF. The CDR3 DNA sequence: TGTGCCAGCAGTTCCTATGCTTCAACGCCCCAGCATTTT.

The chain links TRBV20-1 to TRBJ1-2; D is uncertain. Deletions cut 6 bases from V and 4 bases from J, with 9 bases between. Germline V gene data show CDR1 as DFQATT and CDR2 as SNEGSKA (reference sequence). The CDR3 totals 11 residues. The CDR3 region has the DNA TGCAGTGCCGCGAGAGCCTATGGCTACACCTTC. The encoded protein is CSAARAYGYTF.

This clone was seen only once. The chain is built from TRBV7-2 and TRBJ2-5, with D perhaps matching TRBD2 (6 bases). The V end was cut by 4 bases, the J end by 4 bases, with 13 bases between. The CDR3 covers 14 residues. In germline, CDR1 is SGHTA, CDR2 FQGNSA. The CDR3 region has the DNA TGTGCCAGCAGCTCACGGGCCGGGAGAGAGACCCAGTACTTC. Residues: CASSSRAGRETQYF.

The CDR3 sequence: CASRDRGPSPLHF. DNA for the CDR3: TGCGCCAGCAGGGACAGGGGGCCTTCACCCCTCCACTTT. The rearrangement uses TRBV4-1 and TRBJ1-6; 11 bases fit TRBD1. This CDR3 is built from 13 residues. Germline V gene sequence: CDR1 MGHRA, CDR2 YSYEKL. With V trimmed by 6 bases and J by 9 bases, 1 base remained unmatched.

This sequence joins TRBV10-3 and TRBJ2-1; D is unclear. The CDR3 runs 11 residues. Trimming cost V 4 bases and J 6 bases, with 4 bases left between them. The germline V gene encodes CDR1 ENHRY and CDR2 SYGVKD. CDR3: CAISVANEQFF. Written as DNA, the CDR3 is TGTGCCATCAGTGTAGCCAATGAGCAGTTCTTC.

The chain joins TRBV28 to TRBJ1-5; D gene ambiguous. Germline CDR1 reads MDHEN; CDR2 reads SYDVKM. The CDR3 contains 15 residues. V was pared by 7 bases and J by 2 bases, with 15 bases between. The CDR3 bases are TGTGCCAGCATCCCCCCGGGTGGTGGCAATCAGCCCCAGCATTTT. Translating gives CASIPPGGGNQPQHF.

In the case of this clone: Additional DNA sequences in this sample encode the identical CDR3. The CDR3 nucleotides are TGTGCCAGCAGGACAGGGGGCCAAGAGACCCAGTACTTC. It yields the protein CASRTGGQETQYF. The chain combines TRBV6-5 with TRBJ2-5, with 9 bases identical to TRBD1. This CDR3 region has 13 residues. V gave up 6 bases and J gave up 1 base; unmatched junction bases: 0. Germline CDR1 MNHEY, CDR2 SVGAGI.

The chain links TRBV2 to TRBJ2-3, with D possibly TRBD2 on 6 matching bases. Germline V gene lookup returns CDR1 SNHLY and CDR2 FYNNEI. The CDR3 has 16 amino acids. The germline V and J ends were trimmed by 5 bases and 6 bases, with 21 bases remaining between them. The CDR3 nucleotides read TGTGCCAGCAGTCTTCCCAGTGGGGACCGGGGGGATACGCAGTATTTT. It yields the protein CASSLPSGDRGDTQYF. The full variable domain, its missing parts supplied by reference TRBV2 and TRBJ2-3, is EPEVTQTPSHQVTQMGQEVILRCVPISNHLYFYWYRQILGQKVEFLVSFYNNEISEKSEIFDDQFSVERPDGSNFTLKIRSTKLEDSAMYFCASSLPSGDRGDTQYFGPGTRLTVL.

The V and J genes are TRBV6-5 and TRBJ2-7, with 15 positions matching TRBD2. This CDR3 has 14 amino acids. Germline CDR1 MNHEY, CDR2 SVGAGI. The V gene end was trimmed by 6 bases and the J gene end by 11 bases; junction bases not matched to a gene: 8. In nucleotides, the CDR3 is TGTGCCAGCAGCCCGGGACTAGCGGGAGGCCTGGAGTACTTC. Encoded protein: CASSPGLAGGLEYF.

The chain couples TRBV2 to TRBJ2-5; D is undetermined. CDR1 and CDR2 (germline): SNHLY, FYNNEI. V lost 5 bases and J 5 bases, leaving 12 bases between the germline ends. This CDR3 comprises 13 residues. The CDR3 reads CASSTGSAETQYF. The CDR3 nucleotides read TGTGCCAGCAGTACTGGCAGCGCCGAGACCCAGTACTTC.

This clone was detected once. This chain uses TRBV14 with TRBJ1-1; tentative D call: TRBD1 (6 bases). V lost 1 base and J 10 bases, leaving 13 bases between the germline ends. Germline CDR1 SGHDN, CDR2 FVKESK. CDR3 length: 13 residues. The CDR3 nucleotides read TGTGCCAGCAGCCAAGGGGGGGGCAGGAGAGCTTTCTTT. Translating it yields CASSQGGGRRAFF.

V usage is TRBV9 and J usage is TRBJ2-5, with 11 bases identical to TRBD2. The CDR3 is 17 amino acids. CDR1 is SGDLS, CDR2 YYNGEE, per germline. Unmatched junction bases numbered 6, after V lost 0 bases and J lost 2 bases. The CDR3 region is CASSVGILAGAQETQYF. The CDR3 bases are TGTGCCAGCAGCGTAGGGATACTAGCGGGAGCACAAGAGACCCAGTACTTC.